These 22 T cell receptor beta chains originate from one sample sequenced in a study of shared T cell receptors in the human thymus (TCRdb year 2021). Library generation was performed with the immunoSEQ multiplex PCR assay. The immuneACCESS repertoire file appears here via TCRdb, limited to in-frame rearrangements. These files lack a portion of the clones; in checked studies, under half of the deficit traces to unresolved V genes, and the cause of the others is not known. The sample records hundreds of thousands of clones, around 87% of which are singletons. Of the sample, 0.0094% falls within the top ten clones. Separately, the same data were catalogued under a study of human thymus T cells.

Material: thymocytes. These receptors were collected from a boy in the first two years of life with a congenital heart defect. Donor details come from another sample of the same person, matched by shared clones.

The V and J genes are TRBV6-1 and TRBJ1-5; D ambiguous. There are 17 residues in the CDR3. Trimming removed 1 base at V and 2 bases at J, with 15 bases between. CDR1 MNHNS and CDR2 SASEGT come from the germline V gene. CDR3 protein: CASSEGPGSAGNQPQHF. The CDR3 DNA follows: TGTGCCAGCAGTGAAGGCCCGGGTAGTGCTGGCAATCAGCCCCAGCATTTT.

The chain employs TRBV5-5 and TRBJ2-3; 13 bases agree with TRBD2. CDR1 and CDR2 from the germline V gene are SGHKS and YYEKEE (reference sequence). CDR3 length: 18 amino acids. With 2 bases clipped from V and 7 bases from J, the junction kept 13 bases outside the gene matches. The CDR3 reads CASSLSPGLAGEVNTQYF. CDR3 sequence (DNA): TGTGCCAGCAGCTTAAGTCCTGGACTAGCGGGGGAGGTAAATACGCAGTATTTT.

The chain combines TRBV9 with TRBJ1-2, with 7 nucleotides matching TRBD1. The CDR3 consists of 13 residues. With 6 bases clipped from V and 5 bases from J, the junction kept 7 bases outside the gene matches. CDR1 is SGDLS, CDR2 YYNGEE, per germline. CDR3: CASTPAGGYGYTF. The CDR3 nucleotides are TGTGCCAGCACTCCCGCAGGGGGGTATGGCTACACCTTC.

V and J are TRBV9 and TRBJ2-5, with a tentative D call TRBD2 (7 bases). Between the trimmed V and J ends, which lost 4 bases and 4 bases, there was a span of 20 bases. In germline, CDR1 is SGDLS, CDR2 YYNGEE. The CDR3 runs to 16 residues. The CDR3 loop is CASSPPEGGHSETQYF. The CDR3 nucleotides are TGTGCCAGCAGCCCCCCGGAGGGGGGGCACTCAGAGACCCAGTACTTC.

The chain employs TRBV28 and TRBJ1-5, with D unclear. Per germline, CDR1 MDHEN and CDR2 SYDVKM. V lost 7 bases, J lost 6 bases, and 22 bases lay in between. The length of the CDR3 is 16 residues. CDR3 in DNA: TGTGCCAGCACTCTAGACCCTTTTGAAGACGGTCAGCCCCAGCATTTT. Translated, it gives CASTLDPFEDGQPQHF.

This sequence joins TRBV2 and TRBJ1-5; TRBD1 matches at 10 bases. J gave up 1 base and V 6 bases, and 6 bases lay outside the gene matches. In germline, CDR1 is SNHLY, CDR2 FYNNEI. This CDR3 is 16 amino acids long. The chain's CDR3 is CASRRQGAGSNQPQHF. The CDR3 DNA reads TGTGCCAGCAGGAGACAGGGGGCGGGAAGCAATCAGCCCCAGCATTTT.

The J gene is TRBJ2-7, the V gene TRBV28; no firm D call. CDR3 size: 12 residues. CDR1 is MDHEN and CDR2 is SYDVKM in the germline V gene. V was clipped by 3 bases and J by 1 base, with 4 bases between them. The CDR3 protein is CASSFKSYEQYF. CDR3 in DNA: TGTGCCAGCAGTTTTAAATCCTACGAGCAGTACTTC.

This clone showed up just a few times. The chain links TRBV19 to TRBJ2-4; D is ambiguous. Germline values: CDR1 LNHDA, CDR2 SQIVND (reference sequence). Trimming removed 4 bases at V and 1 base at J, with 11 bases between. This CDR3 contains 15 residues. The CDR3 nucleotides are TGTGCCAGTAGTACCCCGGTGCCTGCCAAAAACATTCAGTACTTC. Translated, it gives CASSTPVPAKNIQYF.

The rearrangement uses TRBV6-5 and TRBJ2-5, with a weak D call TRBD2 (6 bases). This CDR3 is 13 amino acids long. Trimming removed 4 bases from V and 5 bases from J, with 11 bases in between. Germline V gives CDR1 MNHEY, CDR2 SVGAGI. The DNA of the CDR3 is TGTGCCAGCAGTTTAGGGGCGGGGGAGACCCAGTACTTC. This translates into CASSLGAGETQYF.

J is TRBJ1-1 and V is TRBV4-3, with D possibly matching TRBD1 (6 bases). CDR3 size: 16 residues. The V and J ends lost 4 bases and 4 bases respectively, with 19 bases between them. The germline V gene encodes CDR1 LGHNA and CDR2 YSLEER. The CDR3 loop is CASSLSRQVDSTEAFF. The CDR3 nucleotides read TGCGCCAGCAGCCTTAGCCGACAGGTTGATAGCACTGAAGCTTTCTTT.

The chain has TRBV4-3 and TRBJ2-1; D possibly corresponds to TRBD2 (5 bases). Trimming pared 2 bases from V and 10 bases from J, leaving 15 bases between. CDR1 and CDR2 (germline): LGHNA, YSLEER. This CDR3 is 14 amino acids long. CDR3 loop: CASSQTRFGGEQFF. The CDR3 DNA reads as TGCGCCAGCAGCCAAACCAGATTTGGCGGGGAGCAGTTCTTC.

V is TRBV5-6 and J is TRBJ2-7; TRBD1 aligns across 7 bases. Losses at the gene ends were 4 bases for V and 3 bases for J; bases not matched to a gene: 19. Per the germline V gene, CDR1 is SGHDT and CDR2 is YYEEEE. The CDR3 is 18 residues long. CDR3 nucleotides: TGTGCCAGCAGCCCGGAAGCGTTACCGGGACAGCACTACTACGAGCAGTACTTC. Translating it yields CASSPEALPGQHYYEQYF.

This clone was detected once. This sequence joins TRBV28 and TRBJ1-1, with 7 bases lining up with TRBD1. The germline V gene has CDR1 MDHEN and CDR2 SYDVKM. This CDR3 has 15 amino acids. The J segment lost 0 bases and the V segment lost 4 bases, leaving 5 bases of the junction unmatched. This CDR3 is CASSSGTVMNTEAFF. The CDR3 bases are TGTGCCAGCAGTTCGGGGACAGTAATGAACACTGAAGCTTTCTTT.

This sequence joins TRBV30 and TRBJ2-6; TRBD2 matches at 9 bases. CDR1 and CDR2 (germline): GTSNPN, SVGIG (reference sequence). Unmatched junction bases numbered 3, after V lost 3 bases and J lost 0 bases. This CDR3 is 16 amino acids long. The CDR3 DNA sequence: TGTGCCTGGAGACTAGCGGGTGGCTCTGGGGCCAACGTCCTGACTTTC. Protein product: CAWRLAGGSGANVLTF.

V and J are TRBV7-9 and TRBJ2-5; 11 nucleotides agree with TRBD1. The germline V gene encodes CDR1 SEHNR and CDR2 FQNEAQ (reference sequence). The CDR3 runs to 15 residues. V was clipped by 3 bases and J by 5 bases; unmatched bases: 5. The DNA of the CDR3 is TGTGCCAGCAGCTTCGGACAGGGGGCTTGGGAGACCCAGTACTTC. This translates into CASSFGQGAWETQYF.

The rearrangement links TRBV18 to TRBJ1-5; TRBD1 matches 7 bases. This CDR3 has 15 amino acids. V dropped 4 bases and J dropped 5; count of bases not matched to a gene: 8. In germline, CDR1 is KGHSH, CDR2 LQKENI. The DNA for the CDR3 is TGTGCCAGCTCACGGGTACAGGGGATCGATCAGCCCCAGCATTTT. It encodes CASSRVQGIDQPQHF.

As DNA, the CDR3 is TGTGCCAGCAGCGTAGGAGGAGGACAGGTAAACACTGAAGCTTTCTTT. The encoded protein is CASSVGGGQVNTEAFF. This chain links TRBV9 with TRBJ1-1, with TRBD1 matching over 7 bases. CDR1 SGDLS and CDR2 YYNGEE come from the germline V gene. With V trimmed by 0 bases and J by 2 bases, 7 bases remained unmatched. CDR3 length equals 16 residues.

This sequence joins TRBV11-2 and TRBJ2-7, with 7 bases aligning to TRBD1. This CDR3 region has 16 residues. CDR1 SGHAT and CDR2 FQNNGV come from the germline V gene. Trimming took 1 base from V and 3 from J; bases not matched to a gene: 9. CDR3 DNA sequence: TGTGCCAGCAGCTTAGTTGTACAGGGGCCCCTCTACGAGCAGTACTTC. Amino acids: CASSLVVQGPLYEQYF.

This chain links TRBV2 with TRBJ1-1, with D perhaps TRBD1 (5 bases). V lost 2 bases, J lost 1 base, and 11 bases lay in between. This CDR3 contains 15 residues. Germline V gene lookup returns CDR1 SNHLY and CDR2 FYNNEI. CDR3 in amino acids: CASSENRWENTEAFF. The CDR3 DNA is TGTGCCAGCAGTGAAAACAGGTGGGAGAACACTGAAGCTTTCTTT.

V and J are TRBV28 and TRBJ2-3; TRBD2 aligns across 9 bases. V dropped 3 bases and J dropped 2; count of bases not matched to a gene: 9. In germline, CDR1 is MDHEN, CDR2 SYDVKM. The CDR3 spans 17 residues. The CDR3, as DNA: TGTGCCAGCAGTTTTGGACTAGCGAGATCGTCCACAGATACGCAGTATTTT. Translation gives CASSFGLARSSTDTQYF.

This chain joins TRBV28 and TRBJ1-1; 8 bases agree with TRBD1. With 5 bases clipped from V and 3 bases from J, the junction kept 8 bases outside the gene matches. Looked up from germline, CDR1 is MDHEN and CDR2 is SYDVKM. The CDR3 totals 15 residues. CDR3 protein: CASSKTGDEDTEAFF. For the CDR3, the DNA is TGTGCCAGCAGTAAGACAGGGGATGAGGACACTGAAGCTTTCTTT.

V is TRBV7-2 and J is TRBJ2-7; TRBD2 matches at 14 bases. With 4 bases clipped from V and 4 bases from J, the junction kept 12 bases outside the gene matches. Looked up from germline, CDR1 is SGHTA and CDR2 is FQGNSA. The CDR3 totals 18 residues. The CDR3 DNA reads as TGTGCCAGCAGCTGGGGGGCAAGGACTAGCGGGAGGTCTTACGAGCAGTACTTC. This sequence encodes CASSWGARTSGRSYEQYF.